Following are 8 T cell receptor beta chains from one sample sequenced in a study of T cells in Graves' hyperthyroidism and ophthalmopathy. Amplification targeted TCR beta CDR3 regions from RNA transcripts. The HTBI primer set drove a first-round RT-PCR of the TCR CDR3. In TCRdb, the multiplex PCR reads were re-called with MiXCR into one record per CDR3 protein. The repertoire holds more than 550,000 distinct CDR3 sequences, with 40% to 55% as singletons. What was sequenced was peripheral blood or thyroid tissue (not recorded which). These receptors were collected from an adult man with Graves' disease, either hyperthyroidism or ophthalmopathy (not recorded which).

The rearrangement uses TRBV2 and TRBJ1-2; D is possibly TRBD1 (6 bases). The CDR3 loop spans 15 amino acids. Per the germline V gene, CDR1 is SNHLY and CDR2 is FYNNEI. Trimming took off 7 bases at V and 0 bases at J, with 15 bases between the two ends. The CDR3 DNA follows: TGTGCCAGCACATGGACAGCAACAACTAACTATGGCTACACCTTC. It encodes CASTWTATTNYGYTF.

This clonotype was observed many times. This chain links TRBV19 with TRBJ1-6; D is uncertain. The CDR3 is made up of 14 amino acids. V dropped 5 bases and J dropped 8 bases, with 13 bases sitting between them. Looked up from germline, CDR1 is LNHDA and CDR2 is SQIVND (reference sequence). DNA for the CDR3: TGTGCCAGTAGTGCGGGTAGATGGGATTCACCCCTCCACTTT. Translating gives CASSAGRWDSPLHF.

The V gene is TRBV10-3, the J gene TRBJ1-5; 7 nucleotides line up with TRBD1. The CDR3 sequence is 16 residues long. Germline V CDR1 and CDR2: ENHRY, SYGVKD. V dropped 3 bases and J dropped 3; count of bases not matched to a gene: 8. The CDR3 reads CAISESGTVNNQPQHF. CDR3 DNA sequence: TGTGCCATCAGTGAATCCGGGACAGTGAACAATCAGCCCCAGCATTTT.

The genes are TRBV7-3 and TRBJ2-5, with 8 bases identical to TRBD2. V dropped 5 bases and J dropped 0; count of bases not matched to a gene: 8. This CDR3 has 16 amino acids. Per the germline V gene, CDR1 is SGHTA and CDR2 is FQGTGA. The CDR3 sequence: CASSQVTGGYQETQYF. CDR3 coding DNA: TGTGCCAGCAGCCAAGTTACGGGAGGGTACCAAGAGACCCAGTACTTC.

The genes are TRBV7-6 and TRBJ1-5, with TRBD1 as a possible D gene (6 bases). The CDR3 totals 20 residues. Germline CDR1 and CDR2: SGHVS and FNYEAQ. V was shortened by 2 bases and J by 10 bases, with 33 bases between the two germline ends. CDR3: CASSLSNDYRASTTGEPQHF. The CDR3 nucleotides are TGTGCCAGCAGCTTAAGCAATGATTACAGGGCTAGTACCACCGGGGAACCCCAGCATTTT.

This clonotype occurred a few times. One end of the junction fails to match germline, which may point to a read error. J is TRBJ2-5 and V is TRBV7-2, with D hard to call. The CDR3 spans 15 residues. Germline V lookup: CDR1 SGHTA, CDR2 FQGNSA. The CDR3: CASSPAPRSQETQYF. As DNA, the CDR3 is TGCGCCAGCAGCCCGGCACCCCGTTCCCAAGAGACCCAGTACTTC.

This clonotype appeared a few times. The junction does not match germline at one end; this may be a read error. J is TRBJ1-1 and V is TRBV7-9, with 7 bases fitting TRBD1. The CDR3 runs to 14 residues. From germline, CDR1 is SEHNR and CDR2 FQNEAQ (reference sequence). The CDR3, as DNA: TGCGCCAGCAAAGGGGAAGGGGGCAACACTGAAGCTTTCTTT. Translating gives CASKGEGGNTEAFF.

The chain uses TRBV7-2 and TRBJ1-3; 7 nucleotides match TRBD1. CDR3 length: 19 residues. V trimming: 5 bases; J trimming: 0 bases; junction bases outside the gene matches: 16. The V gene's germline CDR1 is SGHTA and CDR2 FQGNSA. The CDR3 here is CASSQDLGTDLNSGNTIYF. CDR3 bases: TGTGCCAGCAGCCAAGACCTTGGGACAGACCTCAACTCTGGAAACACCATATATTTT.